A selection of T cell receptor beta chains follows, all from one sample in a study of monozygotic twins with cystic fibrosis. The method was immunoSEQ multiplex PCR; TCRdb's version includes in-frame clones alone and lacks a portion of them. The data contain 25,000 to 30,000 clones, just over 90% of them singletons. Sequencing was carried out using blood. All receptors come from a girl between 2 and 10 years old with cystic fibrosis. Each CDR3 is given with its conserved first and last residue. Clone size is not always given. Where it is, it says once, few, many or a class for expanded clones.

j_gene	v_gene	abundance	CDR3aa
TRBJ1-1	TRBV23-1	NA	CASSPWGTSSMNTEAFF
TRBJ1-1	TRBV6-1	NA	CASSNNPGGNTEAFF
TRBJ2-2	TRBV30	NA	CAWSKGANTGELFF
TRBJ1-3	TRBV7-6	NA	CASSLPTGEGNTIYF
TRBJ2-2	TRBV9	once	CASSALFGQGVFSGTGELFF
TRBJ1-1	TRBV27	few	CASGERGNTEAFF
TRBJ2-7	TRBV6-6	NA	CASSTGTGLYEQYF
TRBJ2-1	TRBV9	once	CASSVELAGVNEQFF
TRBJ1-2	TRBV6-5	NA	CASSYSRQGSYYGYTF
TRBJ2-5	TRBV9	once	CASSVGTSFGTQYF
TRBJ1-2	TRBV30	NA	CAWSRTGANYGYTF
TRBJ1-6	TRBV5-1	NA	CASRSGQGAEQSPLHF
TRBJ2-3	TRBV4-2	NA	CASSQGDSPGGTDTQYF
TRBJ1-1	TRBV5-1	NA	CASSPQLNTEAFF
TRBJ2-1	TRBV6-1	NA	CASSDSVGKPSTYNEQFF
TRBJ1-2	TRBV27	NA	CASSSQGGGYTF
TRBJ2-1	TRBV9	NA	CASSEDFDNEQFF
TRBJ1-6	TRBV7-9	NA	CASSAGTGGSPLHF